This T cell receptor beta chain was retrieved from a study of T cells in Graves' hyperthyroidism and ophthalmopathy. Unmatched junction bases numbered 6, after V lost 6 bases and J lost 3 bases. CDR3 length equals 14 residues. The germline gives CDR1 LNHDA, CDR2 SQIVND (reference sequence). What was amplified from RNA transcripts were TCR beta CDR3 regions. Carried out on the TCR CDR3, a first-round RT-PCR used the HTBI primer set. TCRdb processed the multiplex PCR reads anew with MiXCR; each CDR3 protein has one entry. Of around 600,000 distinct CDR3 sequences in the sample, 15% to 17% were seen once.

The gene calls are TRBV19 and TRBJ1-2; 8 positions match TRBD1. Sequenced: blood. The receptor's source is a woman aged 25 to 39 with Graves' hyperthyroidism. The CDR3 DNA sequence: TGTGCCAGTAGCTACCTGACAGGGGACTATGGCTACACCTTC. Translating gives CASSYLTGDYGYTF.